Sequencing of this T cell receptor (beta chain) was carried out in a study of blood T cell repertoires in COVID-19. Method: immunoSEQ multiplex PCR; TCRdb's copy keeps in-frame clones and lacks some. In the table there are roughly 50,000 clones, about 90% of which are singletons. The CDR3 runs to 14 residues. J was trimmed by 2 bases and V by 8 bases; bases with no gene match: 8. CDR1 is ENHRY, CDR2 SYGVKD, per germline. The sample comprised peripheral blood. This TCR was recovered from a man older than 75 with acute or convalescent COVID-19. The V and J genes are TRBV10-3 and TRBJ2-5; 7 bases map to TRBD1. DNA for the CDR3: TGTGCCATCGGGGACAGCAATGCTCAAGAGACCCAGTACTTC. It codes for CAIGDSNAQETQYF.